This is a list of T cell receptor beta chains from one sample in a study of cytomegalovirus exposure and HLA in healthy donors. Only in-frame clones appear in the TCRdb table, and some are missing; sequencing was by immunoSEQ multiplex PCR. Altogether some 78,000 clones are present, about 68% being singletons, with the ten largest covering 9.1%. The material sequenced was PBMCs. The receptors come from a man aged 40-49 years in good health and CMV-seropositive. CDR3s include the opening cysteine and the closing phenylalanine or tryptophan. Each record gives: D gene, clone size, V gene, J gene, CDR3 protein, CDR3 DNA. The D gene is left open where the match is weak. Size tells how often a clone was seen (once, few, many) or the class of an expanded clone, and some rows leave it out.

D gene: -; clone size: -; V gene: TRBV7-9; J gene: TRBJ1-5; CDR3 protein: CASSTTGPQHF; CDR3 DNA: TGTGCCAGCAGCACCACCGGTCCCCAGCATTTT
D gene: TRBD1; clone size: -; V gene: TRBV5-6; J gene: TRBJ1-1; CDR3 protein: CASSLILPGQGSTEAFF; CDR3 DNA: TGTGCCAGCAGCCTAATCTTACCGGGACAGGGGAGCACTGAAGCTTTCTTT
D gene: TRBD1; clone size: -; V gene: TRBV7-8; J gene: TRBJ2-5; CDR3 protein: CASSQNQGASETQYF; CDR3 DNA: TGTGCCAGCAGTCAAAATCAGGGGGCAAGCGAGACCCAGTACTTC
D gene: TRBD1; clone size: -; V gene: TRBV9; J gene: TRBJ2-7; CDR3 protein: CASSAGQGTTYEQYF; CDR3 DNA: TGTGCCAGCAGCGCGGGACAGGGGACCACCTACGAGCAGTACTTC
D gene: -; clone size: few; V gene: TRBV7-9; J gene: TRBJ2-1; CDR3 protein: CASSLSGGPYPWNEQFF; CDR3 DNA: TGTGCCAGCAGCTTATCGGGGGGCCCCTACCCTTGGAATGAGCAGTTCTTC
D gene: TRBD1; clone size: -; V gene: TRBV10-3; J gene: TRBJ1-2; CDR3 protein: CAISLYRGEGYTF; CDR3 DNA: TGTGCCATCAGTCTCTACAGGGGGGAGGGATACACCTTC
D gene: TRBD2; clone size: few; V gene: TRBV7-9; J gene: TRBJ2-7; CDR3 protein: CASSQSSGTSSYEQYF; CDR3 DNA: TGTGCCAGCAGCCAATCTAGCGGTACGAGCTCCTACGAGCAGTACTTC
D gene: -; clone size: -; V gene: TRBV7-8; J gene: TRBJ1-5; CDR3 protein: CASSLFGFPGDRPQHF; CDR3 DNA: TGTGCCAGCAGCTTATTTGGGTTTCCGGGGGATCGGCCCCAGCATTTT
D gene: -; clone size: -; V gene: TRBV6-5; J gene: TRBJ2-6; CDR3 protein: CASSSGISGANVLTF; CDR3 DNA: TGTGCCAGCAGCTCCGGGATTTCTGGGGCCAACGTCCTGACTTTC
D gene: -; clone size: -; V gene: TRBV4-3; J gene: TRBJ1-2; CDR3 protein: CASSHRTGGAFHYGYTF; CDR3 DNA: TGCGCCAGCAGCCACCGAACGGGCGGGGCTTTTCACTATGGCTACACCTTC
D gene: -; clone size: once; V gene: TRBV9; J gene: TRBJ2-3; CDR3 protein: CASSALVGDTQYF; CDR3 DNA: TGTGCCAGCAGCGCTCTAGTGGGAGATACGCAGTATTTT
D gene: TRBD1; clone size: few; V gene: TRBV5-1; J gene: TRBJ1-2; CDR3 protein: CASSLRDRTSPGYTF; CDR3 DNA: TGCGCCAGCAGCTTAAGGGACAGGACTTCGCCAGGCTACACCTTC
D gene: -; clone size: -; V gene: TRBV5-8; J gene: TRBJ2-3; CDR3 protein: CASSLGTGQGSTDTQYF; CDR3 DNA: TGTGCCAGCAGCTTGGGTACAGGTCAAGGCAGCACAGATACGCAGTATTTT
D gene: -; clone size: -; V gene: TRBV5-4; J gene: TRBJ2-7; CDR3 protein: CASSRGDGYSHEQYF; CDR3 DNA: TGTGCCAGCAGCCGAGGCGACGGATATTCCCACGAGCAGTACTTC
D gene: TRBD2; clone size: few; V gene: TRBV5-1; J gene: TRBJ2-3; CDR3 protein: CASSWKAGEDTQYF; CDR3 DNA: TGCGCCAGCAGCTGGAAAGCGGGAGAAGATACGCAGTATTTT
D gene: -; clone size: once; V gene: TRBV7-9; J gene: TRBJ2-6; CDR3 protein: CASSSFSGASGANVLTF; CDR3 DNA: TGTGCCAGCAGCTCCTTTTCAGGGGCCTCTGGGGCCAACGTCCTGACTTTC